The 15 T cell receptor beta chains listed next were all sequenced from one sample in a study of cytomegalovirus exposure and HLA in healthy donors. Researchers ran the PCR with 60 Vbeta and 13 Jbeta primers. The method was immunoSEQ multiplex PCR; TCRdb's version includes in-frame clones alone and lacks a portion of them. The profile shows more than 35,000 clones, 60% to 75% of them singletons. What was sequenced was PBMCs. The source of these receptors is a man aged 35 to 55 in good health and CMV-seronegative.

This clone was counted a single time. This chain uses TRBV30 with TRBJ2-1; D possibly corresponds to TRBD2 (7 bases). The CDR3 length is 13 residues. CDR1 is GTSNPN, CDR2 SVGIG, per germline (reference sequence). Trimming shortened V by 5 bases and J by 10 bases, and 18 bases separated the two germline ends. The DNA of the CDR3 is TGTGCCTGGGGGGGGCAGCGGGATGAGGAGCAGTTCTTC. It specifies CAWGGQRDEEQFF.

V is TRBV30 and J is TRBJ1-2; 9 bases map to TRBD1. After removal of 8 bases from V and 6 bases from J, the junction contained 7 bases not matched to a gene. Germline V gives CDR1 GTSNPN, CDR2 SVGIG (reference sequence). The CDR3 consists of 12 residues. The CDR3 is CAGRDREDGYTF. The CDR3 region has the DNA TGTGCCGGCCGGGACAGGGAAGATGGCTACACCTTC. The whole variable domain, filled in from reference TRBV30 and TRBJ1-2, reads SQTIHQWPATLVQPVGSPLSLECTVEGTSNPNLYWYRQAAGRGLQLLFYSVGIGQISSEVPQNLSASRPQDRQFILSSKKLLLSDSGFYLCAGRDREDGYTFGSGTRLTVV.

V usage is TRBV7-9 and J usage is TRBJ2-3; 11 positions agree with TRBD2. The germline CDR1 and CDR2 sequences are SEHNR and FQNEAQ (reference sequence). V lost 3 bases and J lost 4; bases outside the gene matches: 3. The CDR3 loop spans 15 amino acids. For the CDR3, the DNA is TGTGCCAGCAGCTTCGGGACTAGCGGCCCAGATACGCAGTATTTT. It codes for CASSFGTSGPDTQYF.

CDR3 DNA sequence: TGTGCCAGCACCTTGGACAGGGCCTATGGCTACACCTTC. As protein: CASTLDRAYGYTF. This chain links TRBV7-9 with TRBJ1-2; 8 bases are shared with TRBD1. CDR3 length: 13 residues. The V gene end was trimmed by 7 bases and the J gene end by 4 bases; junction bases not matched to a gene: 5. CDR1 and CDR2 (germline): SEHNR, FQNEAQ (reference sequence).

This clone came up a few times. CDR3 sequence (DNA): TGTGCCAGCAGCCATAGCGGGGGGGCCTACAATGAGCAGTTCTTC. It is translated as CASSHSGGAYNEQFF. The chain links TRBV7-6 to TRBJ2-1; TRBD2 agrees at 11 bases. Germline V CDR1 and CDR2: SGHVS, FNYEAQ. The CDR3 contains 15 residues. Losses at the gene ends were 5 bases for V and 2 bases for J; bases not matched to a gene: 2.

Written as DNA, the CDR3 is TGTGCCAGCAGTGAGGGGACAGGGGTTAATGAAAAACTGTTTTTT. Its translation: CASSEGTGVNEKLFF. The chain combines TRBV2 with TRBJ1-4; 10 bases are shared with TRBD1. V was pared by 3 bases and J by 4 bases, with 2 bases of the junction left unmatched. This CDR3 has 15 amino acids. CDR1 SNHLY and CDR2 FYNNEI come from the germline V gene.

The chain combines TRBV2 with TRBJ2-5, with 7 bases identical to TRBD1. The CDR3 has 15 residues. J lost 2 bases, V lost 6 bases, and 9 bases had no gene match. Germline V gene data show CDR1 as SNHLY and CDR2 as FYNNEI. The CDR3 is CASSLSRDRQETQYF. CDR3 coding DNA: TGTGCCAGCAGCCTAAGCCGGGACAGACAAGAGACCCAGTACTTC.

The V gene is TRBV5-1, the J gene TRBJ2-3; no definite D call. Germline V lookup: CDR1 SGHRS, CDR2 YFSETQ. This CDR3 has 16 residues. Trimming left V 2 bases short and J 0 bases short, with 13 bases between. CDR3 DNA sequence: TGCGCCAGCAGCTTTGTCAGTACCGGGAGCACAGATACGCAGTATTTT. Protein sequence: CASSFVSTGSTDTQYF. The full variable domain, its missing parts supplied by reference TRBV5-1 and TRBJ2-3, is KAGVTQTPRYLIKTRGQQVTLSCSPISGHRSVSWYQQTPGQGLQFLFEYFSETQRNKGNFPGRFSGRQFSNSRSEMNVSTLELGDSALYLCASSFVSTGSTDTQYFGPGTRLTVL.

In this sample, this clone turned up once. The chain couples TRBV27 to TRBJ1-2; D perhaps matches TRBD1 (6 bases). V was pared by 3 bases and J by 4 bases, with 18 bases between. The germline gives CDR1 MNHEY, CDR2 SMNVEV (reference sequence). CDR3 length equals 16 residues. For the CDR3, the DNA is TGTGCCAGCAGTTTCCTCGACAGGAAACGGGGCTATGGCTACACCTTC. It yields the protein CASSFLDRKRGYGYTF.

This clone came up a few times. This rearrangement joins TRBV10-3 to TRBJ1-2; TRBD1 agrees at 7 bases. The V and J ends lost 8 bases and 2 bases, in that order; junction bases with no gene match: 2. This CDR3 has 12 amino acids. Germline CDR1 reads ENHRY; CDR2 reads SYGVKD. This CDR3 is CAIGQDNYGYTF. CDR3 nucleotide sequence: TGTGCCATCGGACAGGACAACTATGGCTACACCTTC.

V is TRBV6-5 and J is TRBJ1-5; tentative D call: TRBD1 (5 bases). Germline V gene lookup returns CDR1 MNHEY and CDR2 SVGAGI. This CDR3 region has 13 residues. The V end was cut by 5 bases, the J end by 6 bases, with 11 bases between. CDR3 region: CASSPREGQPQHF. DNA of the CDR3: TGTGCCAGCAGTCCCAGGGAGGGTCAGCCCCAGCATTTT.

The J gene is TRBJ2-1, the V gene TRBV30; D not certain. Germline CDR1 GTSNPN, CDR2 SVGIG (reference sequence). V dropped 0 bases and J dropped 6 bases, with 6 bases sitting between them. The CDR3 sequence is 12 residues long. DNA of the CDR3: TGTGCCTGGAGTGTCCCTAGCAATGAGCAGTTCTTC. It is translated as CAWSVPSNEQFF.

The chain carries TRBV2 and TRBJ2-1, with a possible D match to TRBD2 (5 bases). There are 15 residues in the CDR3. Germline CDR1 is SNHLY and CDR2 is FYNNEI. V was trimmed by 6 bases and J by 1 base, leaving 13 bases between them. The CDR3 DNA follows: TGTGCCAGCAGGCGGGCGCTAGTTTCCTACAATGAGCAGTTCTTC. It specifies CASRRALVSYNEQFF.

V gene TRBV5-1 combines with J gene TRBJ1-1; no reliable D call. This CDR3 has 14 residues. V lost 0 bases and J 1 base, leaving 7 bases between the germline ends. Germline-derived CDR1 and CDR2 are SGHRS and YFSETQ. CDR3: CASSLGHQNTEAFF. The DNA for the CDR3 is TGCGCCAGCAGCTTGGGACACCAGAACACTGAAGCTTTCTTT. The full variable domain, in which reference TRBV5-1 and TRBJ1-1 provide the parts outside the CDR3, is KAGVTQTPRYLIKTRGQQVTLSCSPISGHRSVSWYQQTPGQGLQFLFEYFSETQRNKGNFPGRFSGRQFSNSRSEMNVSTLELGDSALYLCASSLGHQNTEAFFGQGTRLTVV.

The chain joins TRBV6-5 to TRBJ2-7; D perhaps matches TRBD1 (6 bases). Germline CDR1 and CDR2: MNHEY and SVGAGI. V was pared by 6 bases and J by 7 bases, with 22 bases between. The CDR3 runs to 15 residues. The CDR3: CASRHTGTPIREQYF. DNA of the CDR3: TGTGCCAGCAGACATACCGGGACACCTATCCGTGAGCAGTACTTC.